This T cell receptor (beta chain) comes out of a study of T cells in Graves' hyperthyroidism and ophthalmopathy. TCR beta CDR3 regions were amplified from RNA. When the TCR CDR3 underwent first-round RT-PCR, the HTBI primer set was used. TCRdb itself ran the multiplex PCR reads through MiXCR, one entry per CDR3 protein. The sample includes about 210,000 distinct CDR3 sequences, under 20% of them seen just once. This CDR3 contains 16 residues. Germline V lookup: CDR1 MDHEN, CDR2 SYDVKM. Trimming cost V 7 bases and J 3 bases, with 22 bases left between them. The chain combines TRBV28 with TRBJ2-7, with D maybe TRBD1 (5 bases). The sample comprised blood. The receptor was derived from a man between 50 and 59 years old with Graves' hyperthyroidism. The CDR3 nucleotides are TGTGCCAGCAACCTCAAGACAGACGTTCCCTTCTACGAGCAGTACTTC. The encoded protein is CASNLKTDVPFYEQYF.